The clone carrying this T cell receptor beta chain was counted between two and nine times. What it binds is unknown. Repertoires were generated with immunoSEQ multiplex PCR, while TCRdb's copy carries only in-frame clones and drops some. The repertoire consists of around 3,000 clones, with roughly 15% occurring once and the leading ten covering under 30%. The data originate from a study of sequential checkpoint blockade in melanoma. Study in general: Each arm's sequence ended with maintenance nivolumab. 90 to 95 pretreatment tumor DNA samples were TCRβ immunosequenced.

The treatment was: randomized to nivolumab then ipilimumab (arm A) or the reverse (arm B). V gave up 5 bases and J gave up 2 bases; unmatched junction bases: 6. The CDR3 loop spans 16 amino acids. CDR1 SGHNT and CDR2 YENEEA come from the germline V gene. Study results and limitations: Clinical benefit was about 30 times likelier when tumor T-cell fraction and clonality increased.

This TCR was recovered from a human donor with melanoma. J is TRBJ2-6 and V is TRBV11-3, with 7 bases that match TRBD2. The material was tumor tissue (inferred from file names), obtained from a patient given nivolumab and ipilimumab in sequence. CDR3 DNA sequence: TGTGCCAGCAGCGGGTTGGGGAGGGCTGGGGCCAACGTCCTGACTTTC. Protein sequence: CASSGLGRAGANVLTF.